Listed here are 4 T cell receptor beta chains from one sample, sequenced in a study of human T cells and chemical hapten exposure. This sample's time point: patch test 3, about 24 weeks after DPC sensitization. Treatment of the sample: therapeutic diphenylcyclopropenone sensitization with weekly scalp DPC. TCRdb re-derived calls from the RACE reads in MiXCR, one entry per CDR3 protein. Altogether around 200,000 distinct CDR3 sequences are present, roughly a quarter being singletons, with the ten largest covering 2.5%. Sequences were derived from whole blood, sampled in connection with sensitization to the hapten diphenylcyclopropenone (DPC). The receptors here all came from a woman aged 40 to 50 with alopecia areata. Some clones in this sample may be carry-over from other donors' samples.

The chain combines TRBV5-1 with TRBJ2-7; TRBD2 is a possible D gene (5 bases). The germline V and J ends were trimmed by 0 bases and 2 bases, with 9 bases remaining between them. The CDR3 spans 14 residues. Germline CDR1 is SGHRS and CDR2 is YFSETQ. Here the CDR3 reads CASSLAGMTYEQYF. CDR3 coding DNA: TGCGCCAGCAGCTTGGCCGGGATGACCTACGAGCAGTACTTC.

The rearrangement links TRBV20-1 to TRBJ2-1, with TRBD2 identical over 13 bases. CDR1 and CDR2 (germline): DFQATT, SNEGSKA (reference sequence). There are 15 residues in the CDR3. V gave up 8 bases and J gave up 5 bases; unmatched junction bases: 9. The DNA of the CDR3 is TGCAGTTCCTCTGCCGGGACTAGCGGGAACAATGAGCAGTTCTTC. This encodes CSSSAGTSGNNEQFF.

The table lists this clonotype with a few counts. The chain joins TRBV20-1 to TRBJ2-3; 8 positions agree with TRBD2. In germline, CDR1 is DFQATT, CDR2 SNEGSKA (reference sequence). CDR3 length: 11 residues. V was clipped by 7 bases and J by 9 bases; unmatched bases: 6. The CDR3, as DNA: TGCAGTGTTCGGCGGGAGGACACGCAGTATTTT. Translated, it gives CSVRREDTQYF.

The rearrangement links TRBV28 to TRBJ2-1, with 11 bases that match TRBD2. Germline CDR1 reads MDHEN; CDR2 reads SYDVKM. The V gene end was trimmed by 7 bases and the J gene end by 4 bases; junction bases not matched to a gene: 9. The CDR3 sequence is 16 residues long. The CDR3, as DNA: TGTGCCAGCACCCAGGGGGGGACTAGCGGTTACAATGAGCAGTTCTTC. Protein sequence: CASTQGGTSGYNEQFF.